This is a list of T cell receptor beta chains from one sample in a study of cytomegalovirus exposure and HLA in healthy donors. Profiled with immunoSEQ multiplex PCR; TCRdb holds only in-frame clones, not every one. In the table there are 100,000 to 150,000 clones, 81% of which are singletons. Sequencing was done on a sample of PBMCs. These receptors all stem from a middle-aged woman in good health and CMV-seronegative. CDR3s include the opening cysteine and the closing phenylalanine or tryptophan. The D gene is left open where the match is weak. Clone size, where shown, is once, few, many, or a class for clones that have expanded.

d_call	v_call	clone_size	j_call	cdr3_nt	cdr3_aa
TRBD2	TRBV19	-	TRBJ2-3	TGTGCCAGTGGTTCGACTAGCGGGAGTGCGGAGCAGTATTTT	CASGSTSGSAEQYF
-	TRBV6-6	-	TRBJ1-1	TGTGCCAGCAGTTACGTGGGGAGGGCGGACACTGAAGCTTTCTTT	CASSYVGRADTEAFF
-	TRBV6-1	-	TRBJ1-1	TGTGCCAGCAGGATTTACTCGAACACTGAAGCTTTCTTT	CASRIYSNTEAFF
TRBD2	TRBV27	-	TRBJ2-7	TGTGCCAGCAGCTCCCTGCCGGGACTAGTCAACGAGCAGTACTTC	CASSSLPGLVNEQYF
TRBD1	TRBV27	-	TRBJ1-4	TGTGCCAGCAAGACAGGGGTCGGTAATGAAAAACTGTTTTTT	CASKTGVGNEKLFF
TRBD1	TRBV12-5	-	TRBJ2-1	TGTGCTAGTGGTTTGGTAAAGGGTAGGGACAGGGCTTTCAATGAGCAGTTCTTC	CASGLVKGRDRAFNEQFF
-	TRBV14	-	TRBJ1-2	TGTGCCAGCAGCCAAGTGGGCACTAACTATGGCTACACCTTC	CASSQVGTNYGYTF
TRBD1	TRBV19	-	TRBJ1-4	TGTGCCAGTAGAGACGCGGGACAGCTAGTAAATGAAAAACTGTTTTTT	CASRDAGQLVNEKLFF
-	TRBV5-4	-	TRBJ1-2	TGTGCCAGCAGCATGGACAGCTATGGCTACACCTTC	CASSMDSYGYTF
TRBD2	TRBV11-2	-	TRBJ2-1	TGTGCCAGCAGCTCTCGGGACTACTACAATGAGCAGTTCTTC	CASSSRDYYNEQFF
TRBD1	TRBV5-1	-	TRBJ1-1	TGCGCCAGCAGCCTCCTGGACAGGGGGACTGAAGCTTTCTTT	CASSLLDRGTEAFF
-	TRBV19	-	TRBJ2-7	TGTGCCAGTAGTTTAGCCCGGGACTTCATATACGAGCAGTACTTC	CASSLARDFIYEQYF
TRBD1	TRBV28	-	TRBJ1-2	TGTGCCAGCAGTCACAGGGACAGGGAAATCGGCTACACCTTC	CASSHRDREIGYTF
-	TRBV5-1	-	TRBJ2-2	TGCGCCAGCAGCACCGGACAGAGCCGGGAGCTGTTTTTT	CASSTGQSRELFF
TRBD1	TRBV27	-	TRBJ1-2	TGTGCCAGCAGTGGCTCCGGGACAGGGGAACGTGGCTACACCTTC	CASSGSGTGERGYTF
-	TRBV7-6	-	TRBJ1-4	TGTGCCAGCAGCCCAACAGGGCAGGTGAATGAAAAACTGTTTTTT	CASSPTGQVNEKLFF
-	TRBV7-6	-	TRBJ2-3	TGTGCCAGCAGCTCCCCGCATTCCGGGGATACGCAGTATTTT	CASSSPHSGDTQYF
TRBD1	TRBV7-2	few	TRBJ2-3	TGTGCCAGCAGCTTGAGACAGGGGAGGAGAGATACGCAGTATTTT	CASSLRQGRRDTQYF
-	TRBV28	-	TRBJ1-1	TGTGCCAGCAGACTAAAGGCCGGGGGAGGCACTGAAGCTTTCTTT	CASRLKAGGGTEAFF
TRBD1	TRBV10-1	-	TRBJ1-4	TGCGCCAGCAGTGAGTCCGGGACAGGGGATGAAAAACTGTTTTTT	CASSESGTGDEKLFF
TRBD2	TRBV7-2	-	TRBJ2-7	TGTGCCAGCAGCTTACCTAGCGGGAGGTACGAGCAGTACTTC	CASSLPSGRYEQYF
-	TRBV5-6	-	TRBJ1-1	TGTGCCAGCAGCTTGGCCCCGGGGTATCCCACTGAAGCTTTCTTT	CASSLAPGYPTEAFF
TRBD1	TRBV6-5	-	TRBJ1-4	TGTGCCAGCAAGACAGGGGAGACGGGGAAACTGTTTTTT	CASKTGETGKLFF
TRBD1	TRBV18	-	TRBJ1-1	TGTGCCAGCTCACCTAAGACAGGGGAGGGCACTGAAGCTTTCTTT	CASSPKTGEGTEAFF
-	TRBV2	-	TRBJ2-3	TGTGCCAGCAGTTTAACTCGGGCAGATACGCAGTATTTT	CASSLTRADTQYF
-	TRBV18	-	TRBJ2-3	TGTGCCAGCTCATCAAAAGGGGTAGCCACAGATACGCAGTATTTT	CASSSKGVATDTQYF
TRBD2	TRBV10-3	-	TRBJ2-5	TGTGCCATCAGCCCGGGACTAGCGGAAATCCAAGAGACCCAGTACTTC	CAISPGLAEIQETQYF
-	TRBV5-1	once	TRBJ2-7	TGCGCCAGCAGCGAAGGACAGTACTACGAGCAGTACTTC	CASSEGQYYEQYF
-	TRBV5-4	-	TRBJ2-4	TGTGCCAGCGCGGTCCGTGCGGACAAAAACATTCAGTACTTC	CASAVRADKNIQYF
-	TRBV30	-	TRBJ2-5	TGTGCCTGGAGTGTAAGGGAGCAGAAAGAGACCCAGTACTTC	CAWSVREQKETQYF
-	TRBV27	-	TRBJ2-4	TGTGCCAGCAGTCAGAGAAACAGGGCCATAGGCATTCAGTACTTC	CASSQRNRAIGIQYF
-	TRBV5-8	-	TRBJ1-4	TGTGCCAGCAGCCGGGACACAGAGCCGTATGAAAAACTGTTTTTT	CASSRDTEPYEKLFF
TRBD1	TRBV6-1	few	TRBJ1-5	TGTGCCAGCAGTGTCTCAGGGTCACAGGGGCAGCCCCAGCATTTT	CASSVSGSQGQPQHF
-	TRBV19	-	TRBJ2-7	TGTGCCAGTAGTAAAGCGGGACAGGCCTACCCTCAGGAGCAGTACTTC	CASSKAGQAYPQEQYF
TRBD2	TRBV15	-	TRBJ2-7	TGTGCCACCAGCAGAGCGGGAGGGACTGTCTACGAGCAGTACTTC	CATSRAGGTVYEQYF
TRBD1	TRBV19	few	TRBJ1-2	TGTGCCAGTACACCAACAGGGGGCGCCGGGTTCAACTATGGCTACACCTTC	CASTPTGGAGFNYGYTF
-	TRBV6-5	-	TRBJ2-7	TGTGCCAGCAGTTACCTCGCCGGGGGACCGGCGGAGCAGTACTTC	CASSYLAGGPAEQYF
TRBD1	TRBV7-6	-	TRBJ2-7	TGTGCCAGCAGCTGGGGGACAGGGGGAACCTACGAGCAGTACTTC	CASSWGTGGTYEQYF
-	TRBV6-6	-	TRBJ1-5	TGTGCCAGCAGTTACTCAGAGGGTAGGAATCAGCCCCAGCATTTT	CASSYSEGRNQPQHF
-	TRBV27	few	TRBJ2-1	TGTGCCAGCAGTCAGCCCGGTCTAGGGCAGTTCTTC	CASSQPGLGQFF
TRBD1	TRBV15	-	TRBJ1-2	TGTGCCACCAGCAGAGACCAGGGGGGATATGGCTACACCTTC	CATSRDQGGYGYTF
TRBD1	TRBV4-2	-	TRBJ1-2	TGTGCCAGCAGCCAAGAAGGGACAGCGATTAACTATGGCTACACCTTC	CASSQEGTAINYGYTF
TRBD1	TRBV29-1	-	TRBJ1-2	TGCAGCGTTGAAAAGGGACAGGCCAACTATGGCTACACCTTC	CSVEKGQANYGYTF
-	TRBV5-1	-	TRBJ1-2	TGCGCCAGCAGCTTGGCGGGGTTGAGTGGCTACACCTTC	CASSLAGLSGYTF
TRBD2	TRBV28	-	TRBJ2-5	TGTGCCAGCAGTCCCCGGACTAGCGGGGATTACTTC	CASSPRTSGDYF
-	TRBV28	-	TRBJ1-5	TGTGCCAGCACAAAGTTTCGGGGAGGAGGCAATCAGCCCCAGCATTTT	CASTKFRGGGNQPQHF
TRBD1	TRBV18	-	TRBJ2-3	TGTGCCAGCTCAACAACAGGGGGCACAGATACGCAGTATTTT	CASSTTGGTDTQYF
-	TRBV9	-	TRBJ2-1	TGTGCCAGCAGCGTATTCGGGAGTCACAATGAGCAGTTCTTC	CASSVFGSHNEQFF
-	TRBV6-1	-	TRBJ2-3	TGTGCCAGCAGGCCCAGCGGAATTGGCACAGATACGCAGTATTTT	CASRPSGIGTDTQYF
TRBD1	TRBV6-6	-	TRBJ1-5	TGTGCCAGCAGTGGGACAGGTTGGAATAGCAATCAGCCCCAGCATTTT	CASSGTGWNSNQPQHF
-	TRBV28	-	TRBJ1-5	TGTGCCAGCAGTCCGACCCGTAGCGGCAATCAGCCCCAGCATTTT	CASSPTRSGNQPQHF